The source of this T cell receptor beta chain is a study of blood T cell repertoires in COVID-19. Study context: From the United States, Italy and Spain came samples of acute and convalescent COVID-19. T cells, B-cell-depleted T cells, or PBMCs supplied cDNA or gDNA.

In the study's own analysis: Researchers report that nucleated cell counts were estimated from reference gene primer amplification. The repertoire was sequenced with immunoSEQ multiplex PCR; TCRdb's copy has only in-frame clones and lacks some. The V and J calls and clone size are taken from that table; D and trimming were inferred from the DNA. The sample has 120,000 or so clones; approximately 87% are singletons. Per the germline V gene, CDR1 is MNHNY and CDR2 is SVGAGI (reference sequence). The junction had 6 bases not matched to a gene; V was cut back by 5 bases and J by 10 bases. This CDR3 contains 12 residues.

The source material was peripheral blood. The rearrangement links TRBV6-6 to TRBJ1-1; TRBD1 aligns across 8 bases. The clonotype originates from a man between 45 and 60 years old with acute or convalescent COVID-19. The CDR3 nucleotides read TGTGCCAGCAGTGCAGGGGGCCTCGGAGCTTTCTTT. It is translated as CASSAGGLGAFF.